This section outlines one TCR beta chain sequence together with its context. Its binding antigen is unknown. Qualities for individual bases were not recorded, and no much larger clone is one base off. This sample was included in a study of control samples from healthy donors and cancer patients (TCRdb year 2020). The library was generated by the immunoSEQ multiplex PCR assay. The clones in this table, taken by TCRdb from immuneACCESS, are in-frame only. Not every clone is retained; where verified, under half of the shortfall comes from an unresolved V gene, and the cause of the rest is unknown. Counted in this sample were over 100,000 clones; around 88% of them appeared once. The top ten hold 3.4% of the sample. From its cysteine to its phenylalanine, the CDR3 spans 15 amino acids. The only DNA kept is the CDR3, 45 bases in frame from the first base. Trimmed from V: 0 bases; trimmed from J: 6 bases; junction bases lacking a gene match: 4. Sequences MRHNA (CDR1) and SNTAGT (CDR2) are obtained from the germline V gene.

Sequencing input: blood. Recombination linked TRBV6-4 to TRBJ1-2, with 10 central nucleotides matching TRBD1. This receptor was taken from a middle-aged man in good health. Here the CDR3 is given as CASSDSPGTGDGYTF. The nucleotide sequence is TGTGCCAGCAGTGACTCGCCCGGGACAGGGGATGGCTACACCTTC.